Shown below are 15 T cell receptor beta chains from a single sample sequenced in a study of blood T cells in healthy people across ages. A J-beta primer mix and a sample-barcoded 5' primer were used in a second PCR of about 7 to 12 cycles. MiXCR, applied by TCRdb to the 5' RACE reads, yields one record per CDR3 protein. The table lists about 1.6 million distinct CDR3 sequences, roughly a third of them singletons. The material sequenced was blood. The receptors shown here come from a young woman in good health.

About this clonotype itself: At one of its ends the junction is not consistent with the germline gene, which may arise from a read error. The chain combines TRBV4-2 with TRBJ2-7; D perhaps matches TRBD2 (6 bases). The germline CDR1 and CDR2 sequences are LGHNA and YNFKEQ. This CDR3 has 16 residues. Here the CDR3 DNA reads TGTGCCAGCAGCCAAGAACTAGCTAGCGCGACCTACGGGCAGTACTTC. It specifies CASSQELASATYGQYF.

This clonotype has only a few counts. An end of the junction differs from the germline gene, which may be a read error. The chain employs TRBV5-1 and TRBJ2-1, with 14 bases aligning to TRBD2. The CDR3 runs to 15 residues. From germline, CDR1 is SGHRS and CDR2 YFSETQ. The CDR3 loop is CAGSSGTSGGYEQFF. The CDR3 nucleotides are TGCGCCGGCAGCTCCGGGACTAGCGGGGGCTATGAGCAGTTCTTC.

This clonotype appeared a few times. The rearrangement uses TRBV20-1 and TRBJ2-7; 8 positions match TRBD1. CDR3 size: 14 residues. Per the germline V gene, CDR1 is DFQATT and CDR2 is SNEGSKA (reference sequence). With 3 bases clipped from V and 7 bases from J, the junction kept 11 bases outside the gene matches. The CDR3 DNA reads TGCAGTGCTAGGGCGATACAGGGGGGAAGAGAGCAGTACTTC. This codes for CSARAIQGGREQYF.

The chain recombines TRBV20-1 with TRBJ1-6; possible D gene TRBD1, 5 bases. Germline V gives CDR1 DFQATT, CDR2 SNEGSKA (reference sequence). This CDR3 is built from 14 residues. The V end was cut by 6 bases, the J end by 10 bases, with 19 bases between. The CDR3 DNA reads TGCAGTGCCACTACAGGCAGTGGGGGATCACCCCTCCACTTT. It yields the protein CSATTGSGGSPLHF.

V usage is TRBV18 and J usage is TRBJ2-1; possibly TRBD2 for D (6 bases). V lost 5 bases and J lost 3, with 17 bases in between. The CDR3 runs to 16 residues. CDR1 and CDR2 (germline): KGHSH, LQKENI. CDR3 DNA: TGTGCCAGCTCATCCGGGAGCACTAGTCTCTACAATGAGCAGTTCTTC. Its translation is CASSSGSTSLYNEQFF. Combining the CDR3 with reference TRBV18 and TRBJ2-1 gives the whole variable domain NAGVMQNPRHLVRRRGQEARLRCSPMKGHSHVYWYRQLPEEGLKFMVYLQKENIIDESGMPKERFSAEFPKEGPSILRIQQVVRGDSAAYFCASSSGSTSLYNEQFFGPGTRLTVL.

The V and J genes are TRBV5-1 and TRBJ2-1, with a weak D call TRBD2 (7 bases). The germline V gene has CDR1 SGHRS and CDR2 YFSETQ. The V end lost 4 bases, the J end lost 4 bases, and 21 bases lay between the germline ends. The CDR3 sequence is 17 residues long. CDR3 sequence: CASSLVGGGGAYNEQFF. The CDR3, as DNA: TGCGCCAGCAGCCTGGTTGGAGGTGGGGGGGCTTACAATGAGCAGTTCTTC. Complete variable domain (other parts from reference TRBV5-1 and TRBJ2-1): KAGVTQTPRYLIKTRGQQVTLSCSPISGHRSVSWYQQTPGQGLQFLFEYFSETQRNKGNFPGRFSGRQFSNSRSEMNVSTLELGDSALYLCASSLVGGGGAYNEQFFGPGTRLTVL.

This clonotype was detected only a few times. The chain recombines TRBV7-2 with TRBJ2-5; possibly TRBD2 for D (6 bases). This CDR3 comprises 14 residues. The V end was cut by 4 bases, the J end by 6 bases, with 15 bases between. The V gene's germline CDR1 is SGHTA and CDR2 FQGNSA. CDR3 sequence reads: CASSSRLGGKTQYF. The CDR3 DNA reads TGTGCCAGCAGCTCTCGACTGGGAGGAAAGACCCAGTACTTC.

This chain joins TRBV7-3 and TRBJ2-3; 8 bases are a match to TRBD1. The length of the CDR3 is 15 residues. V dropped 1 base and J dropped 2; count of bases not matched to a gene: 2. Germline CDR1 reads SGHTA; CDR2 reads FQGTGA. For the CDR3, the DNA is TGTGCCAGCAGCTTAATGGGACAGGCCACAGATACGCAGTATTTT. This sequence encodes CASSLMGQATDTQYF.

This clonotype was picked up a small number of times. This chain connects TRBV9 to TRBJ2-1, with TRBD2 matching over 10 bases. The CDR3 loop spans 15 amino acids. With V trimmed by 4 bases and J by 15 bases, 16 bases remained unmatched. The V gene's germline CDR1 is SGDLS and CDR2 YYNGEE. The CDR3 nucleotides read TGTGCCAGCAGCCCCCGACTAGCGGGCCTAGGGGATCTGTTCTTC. It encodes CASSPRLAGLGDLFF.

The chain carries TRBV3-1 and TRBJ2-7; 8 bases are a match to TRBD2. From germline, CDR1 is LGHDT and CDR2 YNNKEL (reference sequence). The CDR3 loop spans 15 amino acids. V gave up 2 bases and J gave up 2 bases; unmatched junction bases: 5. Written as DNA, the CDR3 is TGTGCCAGCAGCCAACGGAGGACTAGCCCCTACGAGCAGTACTTC. It translates to CASSQRRTSPYEQYF.

This clonotype was seen a few times. The chain has TRBV9 and TRBJ2-7; D is ambiguous. From germline, CDR1 is SGDLS and CDR2 YYNGEE. V was clipped by 4 bases and J by 6 bases, with 17 bases between them. This CDR3 has 14 amino acids. CDR3 residues: CASSYDGLVGEQYF. As DNA, the CDR3 is TGTGCCAGCAGCTACGACGGTCTAGTTGGCGAGCAGTACTTC.

In the case of this clonotype: At one end the junction does not follow the germline gene, possibly because of a read error. This chain uses TRBV4-1 with TRBJ2-1; no clear D. This CDR3 contains 16 residues. Germline V gives CDR1 MGHRA, CDR2 YSYEKL. CDR3 region: CASSQGPFGSYNEQFF. CDR3 in DNA: TGCGCCAGCAGCCAAGGTCCCTTTGGCTCCTATAATGAGCAGTTCTTC.

The chain joins TRBV20-1 to TRBJ1-2; D uncertain. Germline V gene data show CDR1 as DFQATT and CDR2 as SNEGSKA (reference sequence). Trimming took 1 base from V and 1 from J, leaving 13 bases between them. The CDR3 totals 15 residues. The CDR3 is CSARVPPRDNYGYTF. CDR3 DNA: TGCAGTGCTAGAGTCCCGCCTCGGGATAACTATGGCTACACCTTC.

This chain uses TRBV7-2 with TRBJ1-2, with unresolved D. Trimming left V 5 bases short and J 2 bases short, with 12 bases between. This CDR3 spans 14 amino acids. Germline values: CDR1 SGHTA, CDR2 FQGNSA. The CDR3 spells CASSPDGVNYGYTF. The CDR3 coding sequence is TGTGCCAGCAGCCCGGACGGGGTCAACTATGGCTACACCTTC.

The chain is built from TRBV6-6 and TRBJ2-7; weak D call: TRBD1 (5 bases). The CDR3 has 11 residues. Germline-derived CDR1 and CDR2 are MNHNY and SVGAGI (reference sequence). The ends were cut back, 6 bases at V and 6 bases at J, with 9 bases in the middle. This chain's CDR3 is CASRQTVEQYF. CDR3 DNA: TGTGCCAGCAGGCAGACAGTCGAGCAGTACTTC.